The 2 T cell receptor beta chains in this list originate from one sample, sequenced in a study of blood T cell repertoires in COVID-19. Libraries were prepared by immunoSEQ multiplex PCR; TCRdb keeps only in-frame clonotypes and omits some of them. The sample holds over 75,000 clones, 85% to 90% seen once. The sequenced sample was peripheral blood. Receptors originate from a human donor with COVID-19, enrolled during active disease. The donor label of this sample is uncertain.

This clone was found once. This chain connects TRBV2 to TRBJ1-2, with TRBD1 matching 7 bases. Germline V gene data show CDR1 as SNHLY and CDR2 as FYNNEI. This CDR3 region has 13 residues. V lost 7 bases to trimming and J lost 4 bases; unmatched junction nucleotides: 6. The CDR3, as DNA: TGTGCCAGCACCAAAGGGGACAGCTATGGCTACACCTTC. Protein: CASTKGDSYGYTF.

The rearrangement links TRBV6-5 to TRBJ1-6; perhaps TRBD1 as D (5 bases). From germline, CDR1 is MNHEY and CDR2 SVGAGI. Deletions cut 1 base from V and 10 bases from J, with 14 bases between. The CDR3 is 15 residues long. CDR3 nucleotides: TGTGCCAGCAGTTACTTTGGGCAGGGTCGATCACCCCTCCACTTT. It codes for CASSYFGQGRSPLHF.